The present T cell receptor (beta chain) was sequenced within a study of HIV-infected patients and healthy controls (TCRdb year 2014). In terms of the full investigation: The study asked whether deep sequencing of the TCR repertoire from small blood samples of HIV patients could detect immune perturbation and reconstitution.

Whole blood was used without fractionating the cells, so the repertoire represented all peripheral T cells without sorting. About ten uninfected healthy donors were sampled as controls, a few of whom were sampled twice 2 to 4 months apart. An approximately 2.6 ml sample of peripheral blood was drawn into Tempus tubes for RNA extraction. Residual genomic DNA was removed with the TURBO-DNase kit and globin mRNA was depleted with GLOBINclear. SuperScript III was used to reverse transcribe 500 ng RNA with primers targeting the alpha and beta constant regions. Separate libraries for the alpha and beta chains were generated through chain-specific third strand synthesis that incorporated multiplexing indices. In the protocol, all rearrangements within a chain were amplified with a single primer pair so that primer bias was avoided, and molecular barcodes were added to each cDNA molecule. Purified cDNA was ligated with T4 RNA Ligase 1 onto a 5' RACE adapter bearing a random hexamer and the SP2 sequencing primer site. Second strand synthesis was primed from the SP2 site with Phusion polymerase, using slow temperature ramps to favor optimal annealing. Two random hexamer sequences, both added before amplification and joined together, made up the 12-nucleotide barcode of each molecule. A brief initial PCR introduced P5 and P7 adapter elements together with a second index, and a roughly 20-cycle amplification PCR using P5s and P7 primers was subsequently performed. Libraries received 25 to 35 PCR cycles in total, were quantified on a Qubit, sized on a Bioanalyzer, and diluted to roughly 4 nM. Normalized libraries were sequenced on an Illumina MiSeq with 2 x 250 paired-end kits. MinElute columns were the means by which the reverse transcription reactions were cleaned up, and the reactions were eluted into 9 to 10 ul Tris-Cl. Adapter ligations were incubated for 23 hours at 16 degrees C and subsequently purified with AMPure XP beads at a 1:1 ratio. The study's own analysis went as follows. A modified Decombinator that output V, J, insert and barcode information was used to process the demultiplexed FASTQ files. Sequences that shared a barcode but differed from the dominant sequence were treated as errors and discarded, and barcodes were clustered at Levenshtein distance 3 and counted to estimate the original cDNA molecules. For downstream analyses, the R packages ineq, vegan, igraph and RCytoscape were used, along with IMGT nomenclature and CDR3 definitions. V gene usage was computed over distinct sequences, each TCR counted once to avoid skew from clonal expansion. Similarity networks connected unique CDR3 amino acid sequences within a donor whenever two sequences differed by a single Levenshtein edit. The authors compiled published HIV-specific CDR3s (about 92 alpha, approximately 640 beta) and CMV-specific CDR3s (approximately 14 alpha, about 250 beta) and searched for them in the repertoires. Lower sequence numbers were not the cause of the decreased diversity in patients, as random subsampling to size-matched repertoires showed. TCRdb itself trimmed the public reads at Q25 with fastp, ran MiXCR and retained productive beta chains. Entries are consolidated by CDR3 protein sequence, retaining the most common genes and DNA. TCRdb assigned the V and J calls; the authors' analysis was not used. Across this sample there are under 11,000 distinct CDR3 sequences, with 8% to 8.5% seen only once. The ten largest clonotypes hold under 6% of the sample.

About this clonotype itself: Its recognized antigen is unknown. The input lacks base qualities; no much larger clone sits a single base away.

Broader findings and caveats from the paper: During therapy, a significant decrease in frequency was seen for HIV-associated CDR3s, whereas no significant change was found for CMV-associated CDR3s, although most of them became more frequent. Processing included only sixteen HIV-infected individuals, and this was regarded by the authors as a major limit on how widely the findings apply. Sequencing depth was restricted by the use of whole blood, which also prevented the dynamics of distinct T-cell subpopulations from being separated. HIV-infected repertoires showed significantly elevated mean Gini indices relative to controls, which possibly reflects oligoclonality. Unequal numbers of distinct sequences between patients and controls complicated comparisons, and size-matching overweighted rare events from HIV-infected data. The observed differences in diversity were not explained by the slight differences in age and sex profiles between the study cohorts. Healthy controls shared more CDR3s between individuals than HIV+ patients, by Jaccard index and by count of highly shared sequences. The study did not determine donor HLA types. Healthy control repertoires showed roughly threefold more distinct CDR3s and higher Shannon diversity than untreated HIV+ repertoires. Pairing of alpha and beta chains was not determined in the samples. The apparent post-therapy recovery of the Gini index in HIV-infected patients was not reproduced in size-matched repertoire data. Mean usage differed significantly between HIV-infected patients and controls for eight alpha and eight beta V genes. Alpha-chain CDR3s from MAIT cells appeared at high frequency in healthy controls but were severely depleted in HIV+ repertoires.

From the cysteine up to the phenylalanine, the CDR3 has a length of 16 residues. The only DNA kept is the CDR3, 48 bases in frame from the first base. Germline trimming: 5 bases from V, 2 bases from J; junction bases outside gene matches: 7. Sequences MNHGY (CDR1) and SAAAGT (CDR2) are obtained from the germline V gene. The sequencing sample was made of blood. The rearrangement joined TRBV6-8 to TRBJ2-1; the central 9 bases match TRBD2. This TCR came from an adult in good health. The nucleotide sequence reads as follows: TGTGCCAGCAGTCACAATAGCGGGAGCGCCTACAATGAGCAGTTCTTC. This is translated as CASSHNSGSAYNEQFF.